A single T cell receptor beta chain is shown here with its context. The sample originates from a study of blood T cell repertoires in COVID-19. In the source study's methods: Estimation of nucleated cell counts relied on the amplification of reference gene primers. Here immunoSEQ multiplex PCR was the method, and the copy in TCRdb shows in-frame clones only, minus some. From that table come the V and J calls and clone size; the DNA was used to work out D and trimming. The sample lists about 92,000 clones, under 85% occurring once. The source is a human donor in a cohort sampled during active COVID-19. Input material: peripheral blood.

In DNA form, the CDR3 reads TGTGCCAGCAGCTCTCGACTAGCCAAAAACATTCAGTACTTC. It specifies CASSSRLAKNIQYF. V gene TRBV11-2 combines with J gene TRBJ2-4; unclear D gene. V was trimmed by 4 bases and J by 0 bases, leaving 7 bases between them. The germline CDR1 and CDR2 sequences are SGHAT and FQNNGV. The CDR3 spans 14 residues.